The 20 T cell receptor beta chains presented below share a single source sample, sequenced in a study of Ad26.COV2.S vaccination and SARS-CoV-2 variants. As for treatment: around 19 received Ad26.COV2.S at low or high dose, single or two shots; several received placebo; per-sample allocation not given. The investigators took samples on day 63 after the first vaccine or placebo injection. Repertoires were generated with immunoSEQ multiplex PCR, while TCRdb's copy carries only in-frame clones and drops some. The data hold about 680,000 clones, with approximately 88% observed a single time. The sample here was peripheral blood, taken in a trial of Ad26.COV2.S vaccine versus placebo. These receptors were obtained from a person between 18 and 59 years old who received the Ad26.COV2.S COVID-19 vaccine or a placebo.

The chain uses TRBV6-5 and TRBJ2-5; D is unclear. Germline CDR1 and CDR2: MNHEY and SVGAGI. There are 13 residues in the CDR3. Trimming shortened V by 5 bases and J by 5 bases, and 12 bases separated the two germline ends. This chain's CDR3 is CASSRTLIETQYF. The CDR3 DNA sequence: TGTGCCAGCAGTAGAACTCTAATTGAGACCCAGTACTTC.

The rearrangement links TRBV6-5 to TRBJ2-1, with D perhaps matching TRBD1 (6 bases). V was trimmed by 7 bases and J by 6 bases, leaving 13 bases between them. The CDR3 has 13 residues. The V gene's germline CDR1 is MNHEY and CDR2 SVGAGI. The CDR3 bases are TGTGCCAGCAATTCCGGGACACCCAATGAGCAGTTCTTC. This codes for CASNSGTPNEQFF.

The V and J genes are TRBV9 and TRBJ1-1; D is ambiguous. There are 12 residues in the CDR3. Germline V gene lookup returns CDR1 SGDLS and CDR2 YYNGEE. Deletions cut 4 bases from V and 4 bases from J, with 8 bases between. The chain's CDR3 is CASSSGVTEAFF. The CDR3 DNA reads as TGTGCCAGCAGCTCGGGTGTCACTGAAGCTTTCTTT. Full variable domain (remainder filled in from reference TRBV9 and TRBJ1-1): DSGVTQTPKHLITATGQRVTLRCSPRSGDLSVYWYQQSLDQGLQFLIQYYNGEERAKGNILERFSAQQFPDLHSELNLSSLELGDSALYFCASSSGVTEAFFGQGTRLTVV.

This clone was seen a few times. This chain joins TRBV5-1 and TRBJ1-4; D not resolved. Germline lookup yields CDR1 SGHRS and CDR2 YFSETQ. The CDR3 runs to 14 residues. Trimming took off 2 bases at V and 0 bases at J, with 5 bases between the two ends. CDR3 bases: TGCGCCAGCAGCTTTGGAGCAACTAATGAAAAACTGTTTTTT. It is translated as CASSFGATNEKLFF.

J is TRBJ2-3 and V is TRBV11-2, with 8 positions matching TRBD1. The germline V gene encodes CDR1 SGHAT and CDR2 FQNNGV. There are 15 residues in the CDR3. The J segment lost 2 bases and the V segment lost 1 base, leaving 2 bases of the junction unmatched. The CDR3, as DNA: TGTGCCAGCAGCTTAGCAGGGGGCTTCACAGATACGCAGTATTTT. Protein product: CASSLAGGFTDTQYF.

The V gene is TRBV7-9, the J gene TRBJ2-3, with D perhaps TRBD2 (6 bases). Germline V gene data show CDR1 as SEHNR and CDR2 as FQNEAQ (reference sequence). This CDR3 spans 15 amino acids. Trimming took off 5 bases at V and 2 bases at J, with 14 bases between the two ends. The CDR3 bases are TGTGCCAGCAGCATGGGACTCTCCGACACAGATACGCAGTATTTT. Translated, it gives CASSMGLSDTDTQYF.

The gene calls are TRBV15 and TRBJ2-1; a weak D match, TRBD2 (6 bases). The ends were cut back, 3 bases at V and 6 bases at J, with 27 bases in the middle. Germline V CDR1 and CDR2: LNHNV, YYDKDF (reference sequence). The CDR3 covers 19 residues. The DNA for the CDR3 is TGTGCCACCAGCAGTCCTCTGGGCTTCACCAGCGGGCCCGCCAATGAGCAGTTCTTC. This sequence encodes CATSSPLGFTSGPANEQFF.

The chain links TRBV2 to TRBJ2-5; 9 bases line up with TRBD1. The CDR3 has 15 amino acids. Trimming removed 1 base from V and 0 bases from J; junction bases left unmatched: 0. Germline CDR1 is SNHLY and CDR2 is FYNNEI. The CDR3, as DNA: TGTGCCAGCAGTGAAGGGGACAGGGACCAAGAGACCCAGTACTTC. It specifies CASSEGDRDQETQYF. Complete variable domain (other parts from reference TRBV2 and TRBJ2-5): EPEVTQTPSHQVTQMGQEVILRCVPISNHLYFYWYRQILGQKVEFLVSFYNNEISEKSEIFDDQFSVERPDGSNFTLKIRSTKLEDSAMYFCASSEGDRDQETQYFGPGTRLLVL.

This chain joins TRBV10-1 and TRBJ1-1; D not resolved. The V and J ends lost 5 bases and 4 bases respectively, with 5 bases between them. The CDR3 has 11 amino acids. Germline V lookup: CDR1 WNHNN, CDR2 SYGVQD (reference sequence). CDR3 coding DNA: TGCGCCAGCAGTATCGGCACTGAAGCTTTCTTT. This sequence encodes CASSIGTEAFF.

The rearrangement joins TRBV10-2 to TRBJ2-7; D is unclear. Germline V gene lookup returns CDR1 WSHSY and CDR2 SAAADI. Trimming took 8 bases from V and 3 from J, leaving 17 bases between them. The CDR3 is 14 residues long. This CDR3 is CASRATGPRYEQYF. In nucleotides, the CDR3 is TGCGCCAGCCGAGCCACCGGGCCACGCTACGAGCAGTACTTC.

The chain links TRBV5-4 to TRBJ1-6; 7 nucleotides line up with TRBD1. V was clipped by 4 bases and J by 10 bases; unmatched bases: 11. This CDR3 comprises 15 residues. Per germline, CDR1 SGHNT and CDR2 YYREEE (reference sequence). CDR3 region: CASSQNTGAESPLHF. Here the CDR3 DNA reads TGTGCCAGCAGCCAAAACACAGGGGCGGAATCACCCCTCCACTTT.

The chain links TRBV5-6 to TRBJ2-2; TRBD1 matches 8 bases. This CDR3 is 14 amino acids long. The V gene end was trimmed by 4 bases and the J gene end by 7 bases; junction bases not matched to a gene: 6. Looked up from germline, CDR1 is SGHDT and CDR2 is YYEEEE. CDR3 sequence: CASSPGQGVGELFF. In DNA, the CDR3 is TGTGCCAGCAGCCCAGGACAGGGAGTCGGGGAGCTGTTTTTT.

The chain carries TRBV30 and TRBJ2-1, with 9 bases identical to TRBD2. CDR3 length equals 15 residues. Trimming cost V 5 bases and J 3 bases; bases outside gene matches: 8. The germline V gene has CDR1 GTSNPN and CDR2 SVGIG (reference sequence). The CDR3 nucleotides are TGTGCCTGGGGGCTTAGCGGGGGACACTACAATGAGCAGTTCTTC. It encodes CAWGLSGGHYNEQFF. Combining the CDR3 with reference TRBV30 and TRBJ2-1 gives the whole variable domain SQTIHQWPATLVQPVGSPLSLECTVEGTSNPNLYWYRQAAGRGLQLLFYSVGIGQISSEVPQNLSASRPQDRQFILSSKKLLLSDSGFYLCAWGLSGGHYNEQFFGPGTRLTVL.

The CDR3 protein is CASSLVYGAKAYEQYF. CDR3 DNA sequence: TGTGCCAGCAGCTTAGTTTATGGGGCAAAAGCCTACGAGCAGTACTTC. V gene TRBV7-6 combines with J gene TRBJ2-7, with D possibly being TRBD1 (5 bases). The CDR3 is made up of 16 amino acids. V lost 1 base and J 2 bases, leaving 15 bases between the germline ends. Germline CDR1 and CDR2: SGHVS and FNYEAQ. Drawing the rest from reference TRBV7-6 and TRBJ2-7, the complete variable domain is GAGVSQSPRYKVTKRGQDVALRCDPISGHVSLYWYRQALGQGPEFLTYFNYEAQQDKSGLPNDRFSAERPEGSISTLTIQRTEQRDSAMYRCASSLVYGAKAYEQYFGPGTRLTVT.

The chain carries TRBV7-9 and TRBJ1-2, with D perhaps TRBD1 (6 bases). Trimming took off 5 bases at V and 6 bases at J, with 13 bases between the two ends. The CDR3 consists of 13 residues. Germline lookup yields CDR1 SEHNR and CDR2 FQNEAQ (reference sequence). The CDR3 nucleotides are TGTGCCAGCAGCCTGGGGGGGGCGGATGGCTACACCTTC. It is translated as CASSLGGADGYTF. Full variable domain (missing parts from reference TRBV7-9 and TRBJ1-2): DTGVSQNPRHKITKRGQNVTFRCDPISEHNRLYWYRQTLGQGPEFLTYFQNEAQLEKSRLLSDRFSAERPKGSFSTLEIQRTEQGDSAMYLCASSLGGADGYTFGSGTRLTVV.

V is TRBV12-1 and J is TRBJ1-5; the table assigns TRBD1, which was not confirmed against the DNA. TRBV12-1 is listed as a pseudogene. The CDR3 extends over 16 amino acids. CDR3 in DNA: TGTGCCAGCAGCTCCCCGGACAGGGCCCAAGGACAGCCCCAGCATTTT. Protein product: CASSSPDRAQGQPQHF.

This sequence joins TRBV30 and TRBJ1-5; no clear D. CDR1 and CDR2 (germline): GTSNPN, SVGIG (reference sequence). Trimming shortened V by 5 bases and J by 2 bases, and 10 bases separated the two germline ends. The CDR3 consists of 13 residues. The DNA for the CDR3 is TGTGCCTGGGGTATGAGCGGCAATCAGCCCCAGCATTTT. Its translation: CAWGMSGNQPQHF.

This rearrangement joins TRBV5-6 to TRBJ2-5, with TRBD1 matching 8 bases. The germline V gene encodes CDR1 SGHDT and CDR2 YYEEEE. V shed 4 bases, J shed 6 bases, and the junction held 8 bases outside the gene matches. The CDR3 covers 14 residues. This CDR3 reads CASSLTGAGKTQYF. CDR3 sequence (DNA): TGTGCCAGCAGCCTGACAGGGGCTGGAAAGACCCAGTACTTC.

The chain has TRBV6-6 and TRBJ2-7; 13 bases fit TRBD2. Germline V gives CDR1 MNHNY, CDR2 SVGAGI (reference sequence). The V gene end was trimmed by 2 bases and the J gene end by 5 bases; junction bases not matched to a gene: 6. The CDR3 spans 16 residues. In DNA, the CDR3 is TGTGCCAGCAGTTACGGACTAGCGGGAGTTTCAGACGAGCAGTACTTC. Translating gives CASSYGLAGVSDEQYF.

The V gene is TRBV27, the J gene TRBJ2-7; TRBD1 matches 7 bases. The length of the CDR3 is 16 residues. Per the germline V gene, CDR1 is MNHEY and CDR2 is SMNVEV (reference sequence). J lost 7 bases, V lost 5 bases, and 17 bases had no gene match. The CDR3 here is CASSPHGSQGIREQYF. CDR3 nucleotides: TGTGCCAGCAGTCCTCATGGCTCACAGGGGATCAGGGAGCAGTACTTC.